This T cell receptor beta chain originates from a study of blood T cell repertoires in COVID-19. Assay: immunoSEQ multiplex PCR; the TCRdb copy retains only in-frame clones and omits some. The profile covers 250,000 to 300,000 clones, with approximately 89% appearing a single time and approximately 1.8% taken by the ten largest. Germline CDR1 is LNHNV and CDR2 is YYDKDF (reference sequence). This CDR3 spans 13 amino acids. V lost 1 base and J 6 bases, leaving 9 bases between the germline ends. The receptor was derived from a woman aged 60-70 years who had recovered from COVID-19. The chain is built from TRBV15 and TRBJ1-1; D uncertain. Sequencing was performed on PBMCs or T cells enriched from blood (not recorded which). CDR3 DNA sequence: TGTGCCACCAGCAGAGTACGTGAGTCTGAAGCTTTCTTT. Translated: CATSRVRESEAFF.